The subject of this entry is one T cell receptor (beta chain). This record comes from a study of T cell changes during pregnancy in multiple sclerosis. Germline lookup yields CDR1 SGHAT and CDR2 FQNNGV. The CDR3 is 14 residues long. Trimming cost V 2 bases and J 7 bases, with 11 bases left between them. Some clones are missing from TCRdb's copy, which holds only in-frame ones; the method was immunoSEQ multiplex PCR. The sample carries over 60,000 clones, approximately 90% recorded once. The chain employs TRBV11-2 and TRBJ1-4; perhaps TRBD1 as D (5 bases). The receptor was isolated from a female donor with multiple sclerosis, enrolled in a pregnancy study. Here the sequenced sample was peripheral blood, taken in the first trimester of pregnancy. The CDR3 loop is CASSLLGPSEKLFF. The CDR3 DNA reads TGTGCCAGCAGCTTATTGGGGCCCAGTGAAAAACTGTTTTTT.